This record looks at one TCR beta chain sequence and its context. Its antigen is not known. V dropped 4 bases and J dropped 10; count of bases not matched to a gene: 8. Germline CDR1 is SGHNT and CDR2 is YYREEE (reference sequence). The CDR3 extends over 14 amino acids. The study ran its PCR with 60 Vbeta and 13 Jbeta primers. The method was immunoSEQ multiplex PCR; TCRdb's version includes in-frame clones alone and lacks a portion of them. Here the sample table reports around 55,000 clones. The source of the sample is a study of cytomegalovirus exposure and HLA in healthy donors. Findings and caveats of the study: Investigators reported about 160 TCR beta chains as tied to cytomegalovirus. Roughly even sequencing depth across donors was the assumption behind the presence/absence analyses.

Source material: PBMCs. This TCR was recovered from a man aged 50 or older in good health and CMV-seropositive. The chain employs TRBV5-4 and TRBJ1-6, with 7 positions matching TRBD1. The CDR3 sequence: CASSSRDRGSPLHF. CDR3 coding DNA: TGTGCCAGCAGCAGCCGGGACAGAGGGTCACCCCTCCACTTT.